This TCR beta chain was recovered during a study of CD8 T cells in ankylosing spondylitis. General observations from the study: A TCR beta motif of 7 to 9 highly homologous variants seemed to mark ankylosing spondylitis blood. Enrichment of disease-linked clones was reportedly significant in matched ankylosing spondylitis synovial fluid.

Each TCR beta library was made by quantitative 5'-RACE that incorporated molecular barcodes. TCRdb processed the 5' RACE reads anew with MiXCR; each CDR3 protein has one entry. This sample has over 450,000 distinct CDR3 sequences, with about an eighth found just once. Per the germline V gene, CDR1 is SGHRS and CDR2 is YFSETQ. CDR3 length: 17 amino acids. With 3 bases clipped from V and 3 bases from J, the junction kept 8 bases outside the gene matches. This clonotype was seen a handful of times. Its target is not known. The chain is built from TRBV5-1 and TRBJ2-2, with 10 bases lining up with TRBD2. The sample was blood, either unsorted or a sorted T cell fraction (not recorded which). The receptor's source is a male donor with ankylosing spondylitis. The CDR3 sequence: CASSSGPTSGDTGELFF. The CDR3 DNA sequence: TGCGCCAGCAGCTCCGGGCCCACTAGCGGGGACACCGGGGAGCTGTTTTTT.